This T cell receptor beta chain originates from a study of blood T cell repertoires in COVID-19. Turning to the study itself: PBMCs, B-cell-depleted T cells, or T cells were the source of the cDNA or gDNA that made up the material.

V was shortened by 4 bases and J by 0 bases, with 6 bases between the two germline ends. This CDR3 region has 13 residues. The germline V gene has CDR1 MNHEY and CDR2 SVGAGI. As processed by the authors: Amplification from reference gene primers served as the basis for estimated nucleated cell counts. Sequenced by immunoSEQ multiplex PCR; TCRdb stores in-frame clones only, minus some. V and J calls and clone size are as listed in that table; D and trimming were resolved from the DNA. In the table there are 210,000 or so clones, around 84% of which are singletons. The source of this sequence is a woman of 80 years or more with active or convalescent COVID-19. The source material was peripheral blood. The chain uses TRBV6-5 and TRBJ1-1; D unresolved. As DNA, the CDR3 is TGTGCCAGCAGTTTCCGTATGAACACTGAAGCTTTCTTT. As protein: CASSFRMNTEAFF.